There are a few counts of the clone carrying this T cell receptor beta chain. PCR amplification relied on 60 Vbeta primers (plus 13 Jbeta primers). Here immunoSEQ multiplex PCR was the method, and the copy in TCRdb shows in-frame clones only, minus some. The table has around 150,000 clones, 60% to 85% seen once. This entry belongs to a study of cytomegalovirus exposure and HLA in healthy donors. Participants comprised healthy donors of bone marrow. Trimming took off 0 bases at V and 4 bases at J, with 12 bases between the two ends. The germline CDR1 and CDR2 sequences are MNHEY and SVGAGI. The CDR3 covers 15 residues.

The J gene is TRBJ1-1, the V gene TRBV6-5, with D possibly matching TRBD1 (6 bases). The clonotype comes from a male donor in good health and CMV-seropositive. Sequenced sample: PBMCs. The CDR3 DNA sequence: TGTGCCAGCAGTTACTCGCGGGGGCCGGGCACTGAAGCTTTCTTT. It specifies CASSYSRGPGTEAFF.